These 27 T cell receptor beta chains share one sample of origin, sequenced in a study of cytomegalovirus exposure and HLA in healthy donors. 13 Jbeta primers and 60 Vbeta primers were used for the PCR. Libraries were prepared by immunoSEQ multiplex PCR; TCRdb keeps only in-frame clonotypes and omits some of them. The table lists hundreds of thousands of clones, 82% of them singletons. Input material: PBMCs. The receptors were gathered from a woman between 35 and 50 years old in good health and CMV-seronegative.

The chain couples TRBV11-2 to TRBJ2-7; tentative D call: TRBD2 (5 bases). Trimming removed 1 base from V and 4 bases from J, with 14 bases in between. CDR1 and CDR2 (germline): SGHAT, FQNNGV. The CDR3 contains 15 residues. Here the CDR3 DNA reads TGTGCCAGCAGCTTAGTGTTCGGGGAGAGTTACGAGCAGTACTTC. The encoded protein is CASSLVFGESYEQYF.

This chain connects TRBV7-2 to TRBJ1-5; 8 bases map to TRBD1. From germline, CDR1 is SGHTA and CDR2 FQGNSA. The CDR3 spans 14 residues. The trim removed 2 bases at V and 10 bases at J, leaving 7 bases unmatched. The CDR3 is CASSLSGTGAPQHF. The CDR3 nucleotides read TGTGCCAGCAGCTTATCGGGGACAGGTGCCCCCCAGCATTTT.

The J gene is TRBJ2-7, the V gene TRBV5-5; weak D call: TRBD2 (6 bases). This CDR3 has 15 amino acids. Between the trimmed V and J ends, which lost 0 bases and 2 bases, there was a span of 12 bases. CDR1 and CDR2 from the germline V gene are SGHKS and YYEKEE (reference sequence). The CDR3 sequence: CASSLDGGIAYEQYF. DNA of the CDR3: TGTGCCAGCAGCTTGGATGGCGGGATAGCCTACGAGCAGTACTTC.

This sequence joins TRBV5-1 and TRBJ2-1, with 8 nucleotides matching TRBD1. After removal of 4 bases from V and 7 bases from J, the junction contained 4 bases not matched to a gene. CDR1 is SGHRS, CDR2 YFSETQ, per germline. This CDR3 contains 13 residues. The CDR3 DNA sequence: TGCGCCAGCAGCCTCGGACAGGGAAATGAGCAGTTCTTC. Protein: CASSLGQGNEQFF.

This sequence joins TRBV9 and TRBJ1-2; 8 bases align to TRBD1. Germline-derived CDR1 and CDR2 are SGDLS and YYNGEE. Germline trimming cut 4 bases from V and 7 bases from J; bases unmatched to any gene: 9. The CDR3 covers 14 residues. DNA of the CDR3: TGTGCCAGCAGCAGATCGACAGGGGATCCTGGCTACACCTTC. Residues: CASSRSTGDPGYTF.

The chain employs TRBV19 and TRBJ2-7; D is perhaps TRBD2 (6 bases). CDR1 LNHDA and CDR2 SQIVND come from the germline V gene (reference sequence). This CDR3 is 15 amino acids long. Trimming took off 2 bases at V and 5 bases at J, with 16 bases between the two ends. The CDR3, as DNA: TGTGCCAGTAGTATAACCTCGGGACTCTCGGACGAGCAGTACTTC. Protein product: CASSITSGLSDEQYF.

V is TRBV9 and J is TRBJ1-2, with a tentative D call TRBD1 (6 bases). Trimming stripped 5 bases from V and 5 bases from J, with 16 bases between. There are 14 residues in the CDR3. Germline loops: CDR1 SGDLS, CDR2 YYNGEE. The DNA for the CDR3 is TGTGCCAGCAGAGGTCGGGACAACTCTTATGGCTACACCTTC. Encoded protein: CASRGRDNSYGYTF. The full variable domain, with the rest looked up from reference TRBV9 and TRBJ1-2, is DSGVTQTPKHLITATGQRVTLRCSPRSGDLSVYWYQQSLDQGLQFLIQYYNGEERAKGNILERFSAQQFPDLHSELNLSSLELGDSALYFCASRGRDNSYGYTFGSGTRLTVV.

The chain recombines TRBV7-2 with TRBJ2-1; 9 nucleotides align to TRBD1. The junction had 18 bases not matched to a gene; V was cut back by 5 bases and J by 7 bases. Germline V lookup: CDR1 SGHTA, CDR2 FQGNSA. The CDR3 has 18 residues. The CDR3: CASSVRLAGTGRLNEQFF. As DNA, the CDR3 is TGTGCCAGCAGCGTCCGCCTAGCCGGGACAGGGAGGCTTAATGAGCAGTTCTTC.

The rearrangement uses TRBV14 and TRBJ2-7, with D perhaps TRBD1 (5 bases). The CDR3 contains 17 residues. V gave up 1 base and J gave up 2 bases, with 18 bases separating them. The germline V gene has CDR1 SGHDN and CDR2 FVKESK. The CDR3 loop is CASSQVPGLGQTYEQYF. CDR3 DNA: TGTGCCAGCAGCCAAGTTCCGGGTTTGGGGCAGACCTACGAGCAGTACTTC.

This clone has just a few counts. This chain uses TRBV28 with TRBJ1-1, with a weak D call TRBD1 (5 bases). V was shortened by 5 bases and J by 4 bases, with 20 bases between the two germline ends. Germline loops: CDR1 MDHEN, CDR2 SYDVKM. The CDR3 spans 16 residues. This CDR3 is CASSQTPGRGGTEAFF. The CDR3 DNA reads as TGTGCCAGCAGTCAAACTCCGGGGCGGGGGGGCACTGAAGCTTTCTTT.

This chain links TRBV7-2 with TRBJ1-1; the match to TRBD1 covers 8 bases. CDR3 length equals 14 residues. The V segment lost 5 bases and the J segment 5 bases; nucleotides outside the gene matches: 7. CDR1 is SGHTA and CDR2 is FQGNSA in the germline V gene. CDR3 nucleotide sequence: TGTGCCAGCAGCAGAGACAGGGGCGGAACTGAAGCTTTCTTT. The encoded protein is CASSRDRGGTEAFF.

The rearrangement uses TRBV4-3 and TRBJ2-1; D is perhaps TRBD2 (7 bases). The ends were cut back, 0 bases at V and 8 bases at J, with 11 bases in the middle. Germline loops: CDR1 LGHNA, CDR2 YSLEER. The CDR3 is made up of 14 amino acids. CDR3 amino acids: CASSQEAGADEQFF. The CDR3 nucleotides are TGCGCCAGCAGCCAAGAGGCGGGGGCGGATGAGCAGTTCTTC.

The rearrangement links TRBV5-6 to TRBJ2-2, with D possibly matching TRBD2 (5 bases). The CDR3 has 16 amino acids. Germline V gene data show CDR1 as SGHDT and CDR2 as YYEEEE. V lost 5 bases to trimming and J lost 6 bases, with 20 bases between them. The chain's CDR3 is CASRHYKLDGAGELFF. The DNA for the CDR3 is TGTGCCAGCAGACATTACAAATTAGACGGGGCCGGGGAGCTGTTTTTT.

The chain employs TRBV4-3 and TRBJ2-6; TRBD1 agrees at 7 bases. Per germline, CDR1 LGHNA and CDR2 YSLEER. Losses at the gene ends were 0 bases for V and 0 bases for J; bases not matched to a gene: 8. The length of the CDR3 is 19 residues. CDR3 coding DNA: TGCGCCAGCAGCCAAGATCAATGGGGACAGTTCTCTGGGGCCAACGTCCTGACTTTC. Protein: CASSQDQWGQFSGANVLTF.

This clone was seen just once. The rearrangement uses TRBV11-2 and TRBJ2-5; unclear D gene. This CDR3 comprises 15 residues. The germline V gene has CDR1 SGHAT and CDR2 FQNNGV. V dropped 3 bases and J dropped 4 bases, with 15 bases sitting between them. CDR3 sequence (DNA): TGTGCCAGCAGCTTGCGGCTGATTGCGGTAGAGACCCAGTACTTC. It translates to CASSLRLIAVETQYF.

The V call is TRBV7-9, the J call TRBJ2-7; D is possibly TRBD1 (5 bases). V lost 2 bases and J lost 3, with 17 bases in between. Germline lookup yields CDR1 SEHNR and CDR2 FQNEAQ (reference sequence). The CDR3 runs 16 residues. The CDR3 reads CASSLKTREKDYEQYF. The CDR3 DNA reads TGTGCCAGCAGCTTAAAAACCAGGGAAAAAGACTACGAGCAGTACTTC. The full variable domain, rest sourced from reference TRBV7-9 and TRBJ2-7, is DTGVSQNPRHKITKRGQNVTFRCDPISEHNRLYWYRQTLGQGPEFLTYFQNEAQLEKSRLLSDRFSAERPKGSFSTLEIQRTEQGDSAMYLCASSLKTREKDYEQYFGPGTRLTVT.

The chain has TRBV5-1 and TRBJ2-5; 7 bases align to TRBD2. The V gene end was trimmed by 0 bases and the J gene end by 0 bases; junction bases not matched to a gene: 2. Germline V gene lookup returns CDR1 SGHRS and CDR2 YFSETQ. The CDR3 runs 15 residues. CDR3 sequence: CASSLVGGNQETQYF. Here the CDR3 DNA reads TGCGCCAGCAGCTTGGTCGGGGGGAACCAAGAGACCCAGTACTTC.

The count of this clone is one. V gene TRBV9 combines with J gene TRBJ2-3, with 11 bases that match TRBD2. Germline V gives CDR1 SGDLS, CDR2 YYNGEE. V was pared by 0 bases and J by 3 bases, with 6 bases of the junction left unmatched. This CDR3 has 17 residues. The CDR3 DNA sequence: TGTGCCAGCAGCGTAGTTGGTAGCGGGGGGGTTACAGATACGCAGTATTTT. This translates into CASSVVGSGGVTDTQYF.

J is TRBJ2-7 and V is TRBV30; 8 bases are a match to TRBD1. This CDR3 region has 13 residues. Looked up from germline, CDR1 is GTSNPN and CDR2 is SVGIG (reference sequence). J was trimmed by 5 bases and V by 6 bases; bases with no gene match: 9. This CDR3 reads CACKRQGSDEQYF. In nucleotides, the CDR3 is TGTGCCTGCAAAAGACAGGGGTCGGACGAGCAGTACTTC.

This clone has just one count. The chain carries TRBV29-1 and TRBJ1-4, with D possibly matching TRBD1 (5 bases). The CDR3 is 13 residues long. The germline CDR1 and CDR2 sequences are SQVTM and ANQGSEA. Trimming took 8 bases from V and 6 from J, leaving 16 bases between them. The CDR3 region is CSPLGGGDEKLFF. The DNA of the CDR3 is TGCAGCCCCCTAGGTGGGGGGGATGAAAAACTGTTTTTT.

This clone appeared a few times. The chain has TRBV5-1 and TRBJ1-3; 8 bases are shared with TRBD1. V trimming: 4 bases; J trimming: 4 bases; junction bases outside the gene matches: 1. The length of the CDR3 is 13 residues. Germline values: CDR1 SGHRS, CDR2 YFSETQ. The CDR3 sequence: CASSRTGGNTIYF. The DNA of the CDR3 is TGCGCCAGCAGCCGGACAGGGGGAAACACCATATATTTT.

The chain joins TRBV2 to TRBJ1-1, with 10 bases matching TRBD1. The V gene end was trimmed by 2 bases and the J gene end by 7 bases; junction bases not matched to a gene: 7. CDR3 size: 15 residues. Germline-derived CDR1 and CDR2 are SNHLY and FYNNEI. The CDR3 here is CASSEIPGQGIEAFF. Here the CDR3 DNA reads TGTGCCAGCAGTGAAATCCCGGGACAGGGGATTGAAGCTTTCTTT.

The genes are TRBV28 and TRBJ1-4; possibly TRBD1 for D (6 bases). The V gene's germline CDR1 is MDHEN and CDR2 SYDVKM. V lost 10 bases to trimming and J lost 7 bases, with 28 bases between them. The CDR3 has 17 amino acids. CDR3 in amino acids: CATSLRFGRGMREKLFF. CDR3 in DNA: TGTGCCACCTCTTTAAGGTTCGGGAGGGGGATGCGTGAAAAACTGTTTTTT.

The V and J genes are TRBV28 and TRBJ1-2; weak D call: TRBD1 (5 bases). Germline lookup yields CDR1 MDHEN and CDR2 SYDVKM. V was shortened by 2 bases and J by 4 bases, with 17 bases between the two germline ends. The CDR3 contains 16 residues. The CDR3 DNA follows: TGTGCCAGCAGTTTAATGAGAGGATCAGGGCCCTATGGCTACACCTTC. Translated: CASSLMRGSGPYGYTF.

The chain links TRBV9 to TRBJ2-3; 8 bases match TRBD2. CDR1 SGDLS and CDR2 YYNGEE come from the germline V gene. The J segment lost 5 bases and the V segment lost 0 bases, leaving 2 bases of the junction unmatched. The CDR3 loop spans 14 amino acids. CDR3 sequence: CASSVAGGEDTQYF. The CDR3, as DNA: TGTGCCAGCAGCGTAGCGGGGGGGGAAGATACGCAGTATTTT.

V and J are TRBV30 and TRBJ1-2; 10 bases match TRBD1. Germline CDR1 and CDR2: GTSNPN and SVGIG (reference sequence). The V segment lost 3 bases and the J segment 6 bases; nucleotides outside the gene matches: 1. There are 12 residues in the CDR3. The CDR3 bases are TGTGCCTGGAGAGACAGGGGGCATGGCTACACCTTC. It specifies CAWRDRGHGYTF. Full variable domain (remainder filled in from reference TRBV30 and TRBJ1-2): SQTIHQWPATLVQPVGSPLSLECTVEGTSNPNLYWYRQAAGRGLQLLFYSVGIGQISSEVPQNLSASRPQDRQFILSSKKLLLSDSGFYLCAWRDRGHGYTFGSGTRLTVV.

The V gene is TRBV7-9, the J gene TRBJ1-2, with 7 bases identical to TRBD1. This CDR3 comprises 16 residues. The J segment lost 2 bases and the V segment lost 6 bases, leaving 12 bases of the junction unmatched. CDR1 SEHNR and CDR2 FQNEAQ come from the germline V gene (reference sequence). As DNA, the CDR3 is TGTGCCAGCAGAAAGGGCGGCACAGGGGCGAACTATGGCTACACCTTC. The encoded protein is CASRKGGTGANYGYTF.